The 32 T cell receptor beta chains given below trace back to one sample, sequenced in a study of shared T cell receptors in the human thymus. Sequencing used immunoSEQ multiplex PCR; TCRdb keeps in-frame clones, though not all of them. The table has some 700,000 clones, around 85% seen once. The data were also submitted as part of a second study, on human thymus T cells.

Source material: thymocytes. The receptor source for this set is a girl younger than two with a congenital heart defect.

This clone appeared once. The rearrangement joins TRBV5-1 to TRBJ2-5; possibly TRBD2 for D (6 bases). In germline, CDR1 is SGHRS, CDR2 YFSETQ. Trimming left V 7 bases short and J 7 bases short, with 32 bases between. This CDR3 region has 18 residues. This chain's CDR3 is CASSPEVRTTLPKGTQYF. In DNA form, the CDR3 reads TGCGCCAGCTCACCGGAGGTCCGGACTACACTTCCCAAGGGGACCCAGTACTTC.

This clone was detected once. The chain links TRBV7-8 to TRBJ2-7; weak D call: TRBD1 (6 bases). The CDR3 length is 14 residues. Germline V CDR1 and CDR2: SGHVS, FQNEAQ. Trimming pared 2 bases from V and 9 bases from J, leaving 17 bases between. CDR3 in amino acids: CASSLKDSILGQYF. The DNA of the CDR3 is TGTGCCAGCAGCTTAAAGGACAGTATTCTTGGGCAGTACTTC. Filled out from reference TRBV7-8 and TRBJ2-7, the complete variable domain reads GAGVSQSPRYKVAKRGQDVALRCDPISGHVSLFWYQQALGQGPEFLTYFQNEAQLDKSGLPSDRFFAERPEGSVSTLKIQRTQQEDSAVYLCASSLKDSILGQYFGPGTRLTVT.

The V gene is TRBV14, the J gene TRBJ1-5; the D is unclear. The CDR3 is 13 amino acids. Germline CDR1 is SGHDN and CDR2 is FVKESK. V gave up 3 bases and J gave up 7 bases, with 10 bases separating them. CDR3: CASSHEPEQPQHF. CDR3 in DNA: TGTGCCAGCAGCCATGAACCCGAGCAGCCCCAGCATTTT.

This clone appeared a single time. V usage is TRBV7-8 and J usage is TRBJ1-2; the D gene is possibly TRBD1 (6 bases). CDR1 and CDR2 (germline): SGHVS, FQNEAQ. The length of the CDR3 is 16 residues. V lost 6 bases and J lost 4, with 21 bases in between. The CDR3 loop is CASRLRSGAHLYGYTF. The CDR3 DNA reads as TGTGCCAGCAGACTAAGATCAGGGGCGCATCTCTATGGCTACACCTTC.

J is TRBJ2-2 and V is TRBV5-1; D is unclear. The CDR3 length is 12 residues. V was trimmed by 7 bases and J by 4 bases, leaving 8 bases between them. The germline gives CDR1 SGHRS, CDR2 YFSETQ. CDR3 bases: TGCGCCAGCTTACAGCTCACCGGGGAGCTGTTTTTT. Protein sequence: CASLQLTGELFF. The whole variable domain, filled in from reference TRBV5-1 and TRBJ2-2, reads KAGVTQTPRYLIKTRGQQVTLSCSPISGHRSVSWYQQTPGQGLQFLFEYFSETQRNKGNFPGRFSGRQFSNSRSEMNVSTLELGDSALYLCASLQLTGELFFGEGSRLTVL.

The chain uses TRBV6-5 and TRBJ2-7, with D tentatively TRBD2 (6 bases). This CDR3 is built from 14 residues. Germline V gives CDR1 MNHEY, CDR2 SVGAGI. Trimming took 6 bases from V and 0 from J, leaving 12 bases between them. CDR3 nucleotide sequence: TGTGCCAGCAGACCCACCGGGAGCTCCTACGAGCAGTACTTC. It yields the protein CASRPTGSSYEQYF.

This sequence joins TRBV19 and TRBJ1-2, with D possibly matching TRBD1 (5 bases). CDR1 is LNHDA, CDR2 SQIVND, per germline (reference sequence). V dropped 5 bases and J dropped 7 bases, with 11 bases sitting between them. The CDR3 sequence is 12 residues long. CDR3 loop: CASSLGLLGYTF. As DNA, the CDR3 is TGTGCCAGTAGTCTGGGACTTCTTGGCTACACCTTC. Based on the CDR3 plus reference TRBV19 and TRBJ1-2, the full variable domain is DGGITQSPKYLFRKEGQNVTLSCEQNLNHDAMYWYRQDPGQGLRLIYYSQIVNDFQKGDIAEGYSVSREKKESFPLTVTSAQKNPTAFYLCASSLGLLGYTFGSGTRLTVV.

This clone was seen a single time. The chain employs TRBV4-3 and TRBJ1-3; TRBD1 might be the D (5 bases). Trimming pared 1 base from V and 3 bases from J, leaving 7 bases between. Per the germline V gene, CDR1 is LGHNA and CDR2 is YSLEER. This CDR3 has 14 amino acids. This CDR3 is CASSQGGGGNTIYF. The CDR3 coding sequence is TGCGCCAGCAGCCAAGGCGGGGGTGGAAACACCATATATTTT.

This sequence joins TRBV6-1 and TRBJ2-3; possibly TRBD1 for D (6 bases). Between the trimmed V and J ends, which lost 1 base and 6 bases, there was a span of 11 bases. CDR3 length: 14 amino acids. The V gene's germline CDR1 is MNHNS and CDR2 SASEGT. In nucleotides, the CDR3 is TGTGCCAGCAGTGAAGGGGCAGGGGACGATACGCAGTATTTT. Translating gives CASSEGAGDDTQYF.

V is TRBV6-5 and J is TRBJ2-7; TRBD2 agrees at 13 bases. The CDR3 has 15 residues. J lost 6 bases, V lost 6 bases, and 8 bases had no gene match. Germline CDR1 MNHEY, CDR2 SVGAGI. The CDR3 sequence is CASSSTSGGQGEQYF. The CDR3 DNA sequence: TGTGCCAGCAGCTCGACTAGCGGGGGGCAAGGCGAGCAGTACTTC.

The chain carries TRBV4-1 and TRBJ2-4; 10 positions match TRBD1. CDR1 is MGHRA and CDR2 is YSYEKL in the germline V gene. The CDR3 length is 18 residues. Trimming at V came to 4 bases and at J to 3 bases, leaving 12 bases not matched to a gene. CDR3 nucleotides: TGCGCCAGCAGCCTGCTAGACAGGGGGCGCGGGGACAAAAACATTCAGTACTTC. It is translated as CASSLLDRGRGDKNIQYF.

This sequence joins TRBV4-1 and TRBJ2-7, with D possibly TRBD1 on 5 matching bases. The CDR3 spans 16 residues. Trimming stripped 0 bases from V and 0 bases from J, with 12 bases between. CDR1 is MGHRA and CDR2 is YSYEKL in the germline V gene. CDR3 residues: CASSQEETGASYEQYF. The CDR3 region has the DNA TGCGCCAGCAGCCAAGAAGAAACAGGCGCCTCCTACGAGCAGTACTTC.

This chain connects TRBV5-1 to TRBJ1-6, with TRBD1 identical over 7 bases. V trimming: 2 bases; J trimming: 7 bases; junction bases outside the gene matches: 6. There are 15 residues in the CDR3. Germline V gives CDR1 SGHRS, CDR2 YFSETQ. CDR3 protein: CASSFLQGNNSPLHF. Here the CDR3 DNA reads TGCGCCAGCAGCTTCTTACAGGGGAACAATTCACCCCTCCACTTT.

V gene TRBV6-1 combines with J gene TRBJ2-2; 10 nucleotides align to TRBD1. V trimming: 5 bases; J trimming: 6 bases; junction bases outside the gene matches: 6. CDR1 MNHNS and CDR2 SASEGT come from the germline V gene. The CDR3 runs 15 residues. The CDR3 bases are TGTGCCAGCAGTACCGGGACAGGGGCCTCCGGGGAGCTGTTTTTT. Its protein product is CASSTGTGASGELFF.

In DNA form, the CDR3 reads TGTGCCACCTCCTTAGACAGCTCGAACAGTACGCAGTATTTT. This codes for CATSLDSSNSTQYF. This rearrangement joins TRBV27 to TRBJ2-3, with D perhaps TRBD1 (5 bases). This CDR3 is built from 14 residues. V was clipped by 10 bases and J by 8 bases, with 22 bases between them. CDR1 MNHEY and CDR2 SMNVEV come from the germline V gene (reference sequence).

The chain combines TRBV2 with TRBJ2-3, with D perhaps TRBD1 (6 bases). Germline CDR1 is SNHLY and CDR2 is FYNNEI. The CDR3 is 13 residues long. CDR3 nucleotide sequence: TGTGCTGAGGCAGGGGTTAGCACAGATACGCAGTATTTT. It specifies CAEAGVSTDTQYF. The full variable domain, completed using reference TRBV2 and TRBJ2-3, is EPEVTQTPSHQVTQMGQEVILRCVPISNHLYFYWYRQILGQKVEFLVSFYNNEISEKSEIFDDQFSVERPDGSNFTLKIRSTKLEDSAMYFCAEAGVSTDTQYFGPGTRLTVL.

The chain links TRBV28 to TRBJ2-5, with TRBD1 matching over 8 bases. CDR3 length: 15 amino acids. Germline assignment: CDR1 MDHEN and CDR2 SYDVKM. Trimming at V came to 3 bases and at J to 0 bases, leaving 3 bases not matched to a gene. The DNA for the CDR3 is TGTGCCAGCAGTTTTAGGGACAGGTACCAAGAGACCCAGTACTTC. This gives the protein CASSFRDRYQETQYF.

The chain employs TRBV6-1 and TRBJ2-5; a possible D gene is TRBD2 (5 bases). CDR3 length: 13 residues. The V gene lost 10 bases and the J gene lost 2 bases, with 14 bases spanning the gap. Germline V gene sequence: CDR1 MNHNS, CDR2 SASEGT. The CDR3 is CANQRTLQETQYF. The CDR3 DNA reads as TGTGCCAACCAAAGGACTCTTCAAGAGACCCAGTACTTC.

The chain recombines TRBV27 with TRBJ2-7; 10 bases are shared with TRBD1. The CDR3 totals 16 residues. The J segment lost 4 bases and the V segment lost 0 bases, leaving 6 bases of the junction unmatched. Germline V gene lookup returns CDR1 MNHEY and CDR2 SMNVEV (reference sequence). CDR3 sequence: CASSLSKGTGAYEQYF. The CDR3 DNA sequence: TGTGCCAGCAGTTTATCGAAGGGGACAGGGGCGTACGAGCAGTACTTC.

The chain recombines TRBV5-1 with TRBJ1-2, with D uncertain. The CDR3 length is 15 residues. The germline gives CDR1 SGHRS, CDR2 YFSETQ. The V end was cut by 0 bases, the J end by 5 bases, with 14 bases between. The CDR3 loop is CASSLGHRLPYGYTF. The CDR3 DNA is TGCGCCAGCAGCTTGGGACACCGGCTCCCTTATGGCTACACCTTC.

The rearrangement links TRBV28 to TRBJ1-2, with 8 bases fitting TRBD1. V lost 8 bases and J lost 4; bases outside the gene matches: 12. Germline CDR1 reads MDHEN; CDR2 reads SYDVKM. This CDR3 has 15 residues. The CDR3 region is CASASQGELVYGYTF. CDR3 bases: TGTGCCAGCGCATCACAGGGGGAGTTAGTCTATGGCTACACCTTC.

This sequence joins TRBV9 and TRBJ2-3, with TRBD2 identical over 16 bases. With V trimmed by 2 bases and J by 5 bases, 8 bases remained unmatched. Germline assignment: CDR1 SGDLS and CDR2 YYNGEE. The CDR3 has 18 residues. DNA for the CDR3: TGTGCCAGCAGCGTCCCGGGACTAGCGGGGGGGCCGGGAGATACGCAGTATTTT. Its protein product is CASSVPGLAGGPGDTQYF.

The J gene is TRBJ2-1, the V gene TRBV20-1; tentatively, D is TRBD2 (6 bases). V shed 6 bases and J shed 5 bases, with 8 bases lying between them. This CDR3 is built from 11 residues. Germline CDR1 DFQATT, CDR2 SNEGSKA (reference sequence). DNA for the CDR3: TGCAGTGCGGAGGGGAACAATGAGCAGTTCTTC. It is translated as CSAEGNNEQFF.

This rearrangement joins TRBV6-1 to TRBJ1-6; 9 bases align to TRBD1. J lost 7 bases, V lost 2 bases, and 18 bases had no gene match. This CDR3 is built from 20 residues. Germline-derived CDR1 and CDR2 are MNHNS and SASEGT. CDR3 in DNA: TGTGCCAGCAGTGAATTTCGGGACAGGGATAGGTCGGGTCCCAATTCACCCCTCCACTTT. Translating it yields CASSEFRDRDRSGPNSPLHF.

This clone was seen a single time. V is TRBV5-1 and J is TRBJ2-3; TRBD2 agrees at 8 bases. The CDR3 totals 16 residues. In germline, CDR1 is SGHRS, CDR2 YFSETQ. The trim removed 4 bases at V and 4 bases at J, leaving 11 bases unmatched. CDR3 sequence: CASSAGSGLGADTQYF. Here the CDR3 DNA reads TGCGCCAGCAGCGCCGGATCGGGACTAGGGGCAGATACGCAGTATTTT.

This rearrangement joins TRBV5-1 to TRBJ2-3, with TRBD2 identical over 8 bases. V was clipped by 4 bases and J by 1 base; unmatched bases: 8. CDR1 and CDR2 (germline): SGHRS, YFSETQ. This CDR3 contains 16 residues. The CDR3 nucleotides are TGCGCCAGCAGCGGGAGTATCGGGGGGGGCACAGATACGCAGTATTTT. Translating gives CASSGSIGGGTDTQYF.

The chain recombines TRBV4-1 with TRBJ1-2, with D possibly matching TRBD1 (6 bases). Germline V lookup: CDR1 MGHRA, CDR2 YSYEKL. Trimming pared 2 bases from V and 2 bases from J, leaving 12 bases between. The CDR3 length is 15 residues. The CDR3 protein is CASSQREGGNYGYTF. The CDR3 DNA reads as TGCGCCAGCAGCCAAAGGGAAGGGGGAAACTATGGCTACACCTTC.

The gene calls are TRBV29-1 and TRBJ1-1, with TRBD1 as a possible D gene (6 bases). V was clipped by 3 bases and J by 2 bases, with 19 bases between them. Germline loops: CDR1 SQVTM, CDR2 ANQGSEA. The CDR3 consists of 16 residues. This chain's CDR3 is CSVEIEARGINTEAFF. The CDR3 region has the DNA TGCAGCGTTGAGATTGAAGCCAGGGGAATCAACACTGAAGCTTTCTTT.

The chain uses TRBV7-3 and TRBJ2-1; the D is unclear. CDR3 length: 13 residues. V was pared by 3 bases and J by 5 bases, with 8 bases between. The germline CDR1 and CDR2 sequences are SGHTA and FQGTGA. The CDR3 DNA reads TGTGCCAGCAGCTTCCCAGGAAACAATGAGCAGTTCTTC. It encodes CASSFPGNNEQFF.

The V and J genes are TRBV6-5 and TRBJ1-1, with 9 positions matching TRBD1. The CDR3 is made up of 13 amino acids. The germline CDR1 and CDR2 sequences are MNHEY and SVGAGI. The V segment lost 6 bases and the J segment 8 bases; nucleotides outside the gene matches: 7. In DNA, the CDR3 is TGTGCCAGCAGCCCCGGGGACAGGGTGGAAGCTTTCTTT. Translated: CASSPGDRVEAFF.

This chain uses TRBV7-9 with TRBJ2-7; the D gene is possibly TRBD2 (6 bases). Germline values: CDR1 SEHNR, CDR2 FQNEAQ (reference sequence). The CDR3 is 15 amino acids. The V and J ends lost 1 base and 5 bases respectively, with 15 bases between them. CDR3 sequence reads: CASSLVGGPRHEQYF. The DNA of the CDR3 is TGTGCCAGCAGCTTAGTGGGGGGTCCCAGGCACGAGCAGTACTTC. Full variable domain (rest looked up from reference TRBV7-9 and TRBJ2-7): DTGVSQNPRHKITKRGQNVTFRCDPISEHNRLYWYRQTLGQGPEFLTYFQNEAQLEKSRLLSDRFSAERPKGSFSTLEIQRTEQGDSAMYLCASSLVGGPRHEQYFGPGTRLTVT.

The chain is built from TRBV7-9 and TRBJ1-1; a possible D gene is TRBD1 (5 bases). Germline lookup yields CDR1 SEHNR and CDR2 FQNEAQ (reference sequence). The V end was cut by 1 base, the J end by 3 bases, with 9 bases between. The CDR3 spans 14 residues. CDR3 sequence (DNA): TGTGCCAGCAGCTTAGGACGGGGGGACACTGAAGCTTTCTTT. This translates into CASSLGRGDTEAFF. Drawing the rest from reference TRBV7-9 and TRBJ1-1, the complete variable domain is DTGVSQNPRHKITKRGQNVTFRCDPISEHNRLYWYRQTLGQGPEFLTYFQNEAQLEKSRLLSDRFSAERPKGSFSTLEIQRTEQGDSAMYLCASSLGRGDTEAFFGQGTRLTVV.